A single sample gave rise to the 15 T cell receptor beta chains below, sequenced in a study of blood T cell repertoires in COVID-19. The repertoire was sequenced with immunoSEQ multiplex PCR; TCRdb's copy has only in-frame clones and lacks some. Of over 150,000 clones in the sample, more than 80% were seen once. Sequencing was performed on PBMCs or T cells enriched from blood (not recorded which). These receptors all stem from a middle-aged man who had recovered from COVID-19.

This chain connects TRBV30 to TRBJ1-2; the D gene is possibly TRBD1 (6 bases). This CDR3 has 13 residues. The V and J ends lost 0 bases and 1 base respectively, with 6 bases between them. CDR1 and CDR2 from the germline V gene are GTSNPN and SVGIG (reference sequence). The CDR3 DNA sequence: TGTGCCTGGAGTGTGGACAGTAACTATGGCTACACCTTC. Translation gives CAWSVDSNYGYTF.

This chain uses TRBV10-2 with TRBJ2-7; tentatively, D is TRBD1 (6 bases). CDR1 is WSHSY, CDR2 SAAADI, per germline. The CDR3 consists of 13 residues. V dropped 8 bases and J dropped 6 bases, with 17 bases sitting between them. The CDR3 nucleotides are TGCGCCAGCTCGAGTTCAGGGGTGCGCGAGCAGTACTTC. This codes for CASSSSGVREQYF.

V usage is TRBV18 and J usage is TRBJ2-7; TRBD2 matches at 10 bases. The CDR3 consists of 15 residues. Trimming at V came to 8 bases and at J to 3 bases, leaving 10 bases not matched to a gene. Germline V gene sequence: CDR1 KGHSH, CDR2 LQKENI. CDR3 protein: CASTYLAGGSYEQYF. CDR3 nucleotides: TGTGCCAGCACTTACTTAGCGGGAGGAAGCTACGAGCAGTACTTC. The variable domain in full, with the rest retrieved from reference TRBV18 and TRBJ2-7, is NAGVMQNPRHLVRRRGQEARLRCSPMKGHSHVYWYRQLPEEGLKFMVYLQKENIIDESGMPKERFSAEFPKEGPSILRIQQVVRGDSAAYFCASTYLAGGSYEQYFGPGTRLTVT.

The gene calls are TRBV7-8 and TRBJ2-2; 10 bases match TRBD2. Trimming cost V 6 bases and J 0 bases; bases outside gene matches: 1. This CDR3 is 15 amino acids long. CDR1 and CDR2 (germline): SGHVS, FQNEAQ. The CDR3 loop is CASSSGGPNTGELFF. CDR3 nucleotides: TGTGCCAGCAGTAGCGGGGGGCCGAACACCGGGGAGCTGTTTTTT.

V and J are TRBV12-3 or TRBV12-4 and TRBJ1-1; D is uncertain. The ends were cut back, 3 bases at V and 12 bases at J, with 11 bases in the middle. CDR3 length equals 11 residues. The CDR3 nucleotides are TGTGCCAGCAGTTTCGGCCAGGACTCTTTCTTT. It is translated as CASSFGQDSFF.

This clone was seen a handful of times. CDR3 coding DNA: TGTGCCAGTAGTATAAGCGGGAGTCACACCGGGGAGCTGTTTTTT. It yields the protein CASSISGSHTGELFF. This rearrangement joins TRBV19 to TRBJ2-2; 8 positions agree with TRBD2. Germline V gene data show CDR1 as LNHDA and CDR2 as SQIVND (reference sequence). The CDR3 extends over 15 amino acids. Trimming removed 2 bases from V and 3 bases from J; junction bases left unmatched: 2. Based on the CDR3 plus reference TRBV19 and TRBJ2-2, the full variable domain is DGGITQSPKYLFRKEGQNVTLSCEQNLNHDAMYWYRQDPGQGLRLIYYSQIVNDFQKGDIAEGYSVSREKKESFPLTVTSAQKNPTAFYLCASSISGSHTGELFFGEGSRLTVL.

This sequence joins TRBV10-3 and TRBJ1-5; 8 bases are shared with TRBD1. With V trimmed by 3 bases and J by 1 base, 2 bases remained unmatched. From germline, CDR1 is ENHRY and CDR2 SYGVKD. CDR3 length: 15 amino acids. DNA for the CDR3: TGTGCCATCAGTGATTACAGGGGGAGCAATCAGCCCCAGCATTTT. Protein: CAISDYRGSNQPQHF.

The chain has TRBV5-6 and TRBJ2-7; 9 bases map to TRBD2. This CDR3 contains 15 residues. Germline V gene data show CDR1 as SGHDT and CDR2 as YYEEEE. V dropped 3 bases and J dropped 2; count of bases not matched to a gene: 6. The CDR3: CASSSLRGGTYEQYF. CDR3 DNA sequence: TGTGCCAGCAGCTCCTTGCGGGGGGGTACCTACGAGCAGTACTTC.

This chain links TRBV28 with TRBJ1-5; no clear D. The V end was cut by 6 bases, the J end by 9 bases, with 9 bases between. The germline V gene has CDR1 MDHEN and CDR2 SYDVKM. The CDR3 is made up of 11 amino acids. CDR3 sequence: CASSQVLPQHF. Written as DNA, the CDR3 is TGTGCCAGCAGCCAAGTACTGCCCCAGCATTTT.

The chain couples TRBV5-1 to TRBJ1-1, with D tentatively TRBD1 (6 bases). Germline V gene data show CDR1 as SGHRS and CDR2 as YFSETQ. V dropped 0 bases and J dropped 8 bases, with 11 bases sitting between them. The CDR3 contains 13 residues. CDR3 region: CASSLDRVAEAFF. In DNA form, the CDR3 reads TGCGCCAGCAGCTTGGACAGGGTGGCAGAAGCTTTCTTT.

The chain employs TRBV11-2 and TRBJ1-1, with D uncertain. In germline, CDR1 is SGHAT, CDR2 FQNNGV. The CDR3 length is 14 residues. The germline V and J ends were trimmed by 6 bases and 1 base, with 12 bases remaining between them. In DNA, the CDR3 is TGTGCCAGCAGACCGGGGTTTGGGAACACTGAAGCTTTCTTT. Translated: CASRPGFGNTEAFF.

The chain uses TRBV5-1 and TRBJ2-5, with TRBD2 identical over 10 bases. Germline assignment: CDR1 SGHRS and CDR2 YFSETQ. The CDR3 contains 14 residues. Trimming took 2 bases from V and 2 from J; bases not matched to a gene: 0. CDR3 coding DNA: TGCGCCAGCAGCTTACTAGCGGGGCAAGAGACCCAGTACTTC. This codes for CASSLLAGQETQYF.

CDR3 sequence (DNA): TGTGCCAGCAGCCCCCTCACGGAGACCGGGGAGCTGTTTTTT. This translates into CASSPLTETGELFF. This chain uses TRBV4-2 with TRBJ2-2; D not resolved. The CDR3 is made up of 14 amino acids. Germline V gene lookup returns CDR1 LGHNA and CDR2 YNFKEQ. Trimming cost V 4 bases and J 5 bases, with 11 bases left between them.

The CDR3 protein is CASRTGARAEAFF. DNA for the CDR3: TGTGCCAGCAGAACAGGGGCCCGTGCTGAAGCTTTCTTT. This chain connects TRBV27 to TRBJ1-1; TRBD1 matches 7 bases. CDR3 length: 13 residues. The germline V gene encodes CDR1 MNHEY and CDR2 SMNVEV (reference sequence). V shed 6 bases, J shed 6 bases, and the junction held 7 bases outside the gene matches.

The chain couples TRBV19 to TRBJ1-5, with TRBD1 identical over 7 bases. This CDR3 has 16 residues. The V gene end was trimmed by 6 bases and the J gene end by 0 bases; junction bases not matched to a gene: 8. CDR1 is LNHDA, CDR2 SQIVND, per germline (reference sequence). CDR3 sequence (DNA): TGTGCCAGTAGCCCCCGGGACAGAGCTAGCAATCAGCCCCAGCATTTT. Translation: CASSPRDRASNQPQHF. The full variable domain, with the rest looked up from reference TRBV19 and TRBJ1-5, is DGGITQSPKYLFRKEGQNVTLSCEQNLNHDAMYWYRQDPGQGLRLIYYSQIVNDFQKGDIAEGYSVSREKKESFPLTVTSAQKNPTAFYLCASSPRDRASNQPQHFGDGTRLSIL.